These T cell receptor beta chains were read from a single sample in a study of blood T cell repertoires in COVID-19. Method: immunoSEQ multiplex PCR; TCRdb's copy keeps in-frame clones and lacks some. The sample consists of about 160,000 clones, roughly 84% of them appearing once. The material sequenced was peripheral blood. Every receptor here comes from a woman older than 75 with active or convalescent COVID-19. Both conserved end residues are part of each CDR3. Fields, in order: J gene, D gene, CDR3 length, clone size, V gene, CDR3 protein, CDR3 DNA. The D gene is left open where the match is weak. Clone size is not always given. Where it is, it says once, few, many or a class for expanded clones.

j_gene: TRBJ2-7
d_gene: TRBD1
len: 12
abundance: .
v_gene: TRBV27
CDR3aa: CASSMTGVEQYF
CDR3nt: TGTGCCAGCAGTATGACAGGGGTCGAGCAGTACTTC

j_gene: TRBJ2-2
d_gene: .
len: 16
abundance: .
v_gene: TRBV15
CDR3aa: CATSRTWTVNTGELFF
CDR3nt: TGTGCCACCAGCAGAACATGGACAGTTAACACCGGGGAGCTGTTTTTT

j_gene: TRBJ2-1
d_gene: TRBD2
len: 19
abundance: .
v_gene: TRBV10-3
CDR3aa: CAISDKTSGPDNSYNEQFF
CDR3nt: TGTGCCATCAGTGATAAGACTAGCGGGCCGGATAACTCCTACAATGAGCAGTTCTTC

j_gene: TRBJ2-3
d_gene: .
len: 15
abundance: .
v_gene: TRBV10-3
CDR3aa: CASSRRGPTGDTQYF
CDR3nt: TGTGCCAGCTCCAGGAGGGGTCCTACCGGGGATACGCAGTATTTT

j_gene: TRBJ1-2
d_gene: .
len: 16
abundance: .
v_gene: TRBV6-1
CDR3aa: CASSERATVFNYGYTF
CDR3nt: TGTGCCAGCAGTGAGCGAGCGACAGTCTTTAACTATGGCTACACCTTC

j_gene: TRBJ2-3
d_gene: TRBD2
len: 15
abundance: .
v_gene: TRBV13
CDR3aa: CASRRTSGSADTQYF
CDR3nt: TGTGCCAGCAGACGGACTAGCGGGAGCGCAGATACGCAGTATTTT

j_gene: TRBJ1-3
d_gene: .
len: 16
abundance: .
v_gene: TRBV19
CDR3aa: CASTHLRGRGGNTIYF
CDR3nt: TGTGCCAGTACCCACCTGCGGGGTAGAGGGGGAAACACCATATATTTT

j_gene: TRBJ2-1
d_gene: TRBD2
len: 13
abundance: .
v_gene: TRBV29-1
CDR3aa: CSVHSSGYNEQFF
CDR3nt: TGCAGCGTTCACTCTAGCGGATACAATGAGCAGTTCTTC

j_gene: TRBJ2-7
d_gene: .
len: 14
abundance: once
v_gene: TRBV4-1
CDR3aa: CASSQEGAWDEQYF
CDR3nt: TGCGCCAGCAGCCAAGAGGGAGCGTGGGACGAGCAGTACTTC

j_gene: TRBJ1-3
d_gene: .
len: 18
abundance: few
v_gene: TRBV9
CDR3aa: CASSVASGQRGSGNTIYF
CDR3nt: TGTGCCAGCAGCGTAGCTTCTGGTCAGCGTGGCTCTGGAAACACCATATATTTT

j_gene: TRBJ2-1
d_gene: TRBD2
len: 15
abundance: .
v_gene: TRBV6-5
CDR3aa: CASSYPTGGVNEQFF
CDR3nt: TGTGCCAGCAGTTACCCGACCGGGGGGGTAAATGAGCAGTTCTTC

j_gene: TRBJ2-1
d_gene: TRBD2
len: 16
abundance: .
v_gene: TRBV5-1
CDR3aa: CASSFLAGGGNNEQFF
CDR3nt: TGCGCCAGCAGCTTCCTAGCGGGAGGTGGTAACAATGAGCAGTTCTTC

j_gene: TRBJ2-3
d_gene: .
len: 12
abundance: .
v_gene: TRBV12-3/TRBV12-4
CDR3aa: CASSPGTDTQYF
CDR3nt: TGTGCCAGCAGTCCGGGGACAGATACGCAGTATTTT

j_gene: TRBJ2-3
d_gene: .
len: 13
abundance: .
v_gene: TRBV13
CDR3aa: CASSLRLPDTQYF
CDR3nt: TGTGCCAGCAGCTTACGACTACCAGATACGCAGTATTTT

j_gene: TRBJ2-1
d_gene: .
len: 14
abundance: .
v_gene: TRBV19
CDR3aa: CASRLQSSYNEQFF
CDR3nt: TGTGCCAGTAGGCTACAGAGCTCCTACAATGAGCAGTTCTTC

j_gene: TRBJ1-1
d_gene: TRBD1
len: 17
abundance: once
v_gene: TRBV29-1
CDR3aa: CSGEGGQGRRTDTEAFF
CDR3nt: TGCAGCGGTGAGGGGGGACAGGGACGCCGAACGGACACTGAAGCTTTCTTT

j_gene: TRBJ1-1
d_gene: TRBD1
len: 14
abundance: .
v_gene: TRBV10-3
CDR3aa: CAISRRQGQTEAFF
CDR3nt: TGTGCCATCAGTAGACGACAGGGACAAACTGAAGCTTTCTTT

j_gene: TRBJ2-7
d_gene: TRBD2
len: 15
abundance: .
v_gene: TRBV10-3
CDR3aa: CAISGTSGSNREQYF
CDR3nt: TGTGCCATCAGTGGAACTAGCGGGAGTAATCGCGAGCAGTACTTC

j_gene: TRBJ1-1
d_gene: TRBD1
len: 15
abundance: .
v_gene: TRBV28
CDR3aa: CASSPGDRGNTEAFF
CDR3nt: TGTGCCAGCAGTCCGGGGGACAGGGGAAATACTGAAGCTTTCTTT

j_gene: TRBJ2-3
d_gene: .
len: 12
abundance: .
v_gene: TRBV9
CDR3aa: CASSVAGDTQYF
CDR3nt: TGTGCCAGCAGCGTAGCCGGAGATACGCAGTATTTT

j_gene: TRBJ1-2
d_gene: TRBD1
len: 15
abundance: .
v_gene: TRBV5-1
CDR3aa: CASSLGPGQGNGYTF
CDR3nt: TGCGCCAGCAGCTTGGGACCGGGACAGGGGAATGGCTACACCTTC

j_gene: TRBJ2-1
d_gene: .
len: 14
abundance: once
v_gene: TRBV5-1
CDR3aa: CASSLVAGSNEQFF
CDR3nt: TGCGCCAGCAGCTTGGTCGCAGGGTCCAATGAGCAGTTCTTC

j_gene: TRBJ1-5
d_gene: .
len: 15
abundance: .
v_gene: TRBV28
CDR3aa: CASSRPDISNQPQHF
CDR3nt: TGTGCCAGCAGTCGACCGGACATTAGCAATCAGCCCCAGCATTTT

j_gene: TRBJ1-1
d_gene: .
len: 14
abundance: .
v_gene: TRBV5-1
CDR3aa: CASSGSGVGTEAFF
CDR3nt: TGCGCCAGCAGCGGCTCAGGGGTAGGGACTGAAGCTTTCTTT

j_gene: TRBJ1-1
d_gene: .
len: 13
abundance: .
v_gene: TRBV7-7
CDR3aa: CASSLSENTEAFF
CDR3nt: TGTGCTAGCAGCTTGTCAGAGAACACTGAAGCTTTCTTT

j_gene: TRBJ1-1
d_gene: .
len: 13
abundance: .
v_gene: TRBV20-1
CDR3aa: CSASPQGITEAFF
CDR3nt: TGCAGTGCTAGTCCACAGGGAATCACTGAAGCTTTCTTT

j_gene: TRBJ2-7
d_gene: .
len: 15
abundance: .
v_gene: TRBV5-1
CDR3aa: CASSHGTGSSYEQYF
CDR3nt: TGCGCCAGCAGTCATGGGACTGGCAGCTCCTACGAGCAGTACTTC

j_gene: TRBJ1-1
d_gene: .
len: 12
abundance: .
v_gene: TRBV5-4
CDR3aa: CASSQDSFEAFF
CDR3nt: TGTGCCAGCAGCCAGGACAGTTTCGAAGCTTTCTTT

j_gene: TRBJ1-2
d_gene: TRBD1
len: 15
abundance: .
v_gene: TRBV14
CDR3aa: CASSLTSTGNYGYTF
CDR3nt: TGTGCCAGCAGCCTTACTTCGACAGGGAACTATGGCTACACCTTC

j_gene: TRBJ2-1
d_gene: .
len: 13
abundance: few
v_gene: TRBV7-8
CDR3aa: CASSFRQHNEQFF
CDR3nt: TGTGCCAGCAGCTTCCGACAGCACAATGAGCAGTTCTTC

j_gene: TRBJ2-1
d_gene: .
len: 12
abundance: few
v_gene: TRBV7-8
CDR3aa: CASSFSGNEQFF
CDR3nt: TGTGCCAGCAGCTTTTCAGGCAATGAGCAGTTCTTC

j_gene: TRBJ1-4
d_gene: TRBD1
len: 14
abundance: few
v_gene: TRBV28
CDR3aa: CASRKQGAHEKLFF
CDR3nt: TGTGCCAGCAGAAAACAGGGGGCACACGAAAAACTGTTTTTT

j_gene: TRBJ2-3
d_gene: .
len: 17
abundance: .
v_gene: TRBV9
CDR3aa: CASSVVSRVGGGDTQYF
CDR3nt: TGTGCCAGCAGCGTAGTATCCCGGGTCGGAGGAGGGGATACGCAGTATTTT

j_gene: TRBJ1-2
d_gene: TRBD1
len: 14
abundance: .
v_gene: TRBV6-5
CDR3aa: CASSTGTGIHGYTF
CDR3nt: TGTGCCAGCAGTACCGGGACAGGGATCCATGGCTACACCTTC

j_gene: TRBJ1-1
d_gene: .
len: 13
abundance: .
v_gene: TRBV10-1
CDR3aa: CASSQTWNTEAFF
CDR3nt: TGCGCCAGCAGTCAGACATGGAACACTGAAGCTTTCTTT

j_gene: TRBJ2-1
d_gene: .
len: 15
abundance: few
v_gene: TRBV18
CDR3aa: CASSPAGFSYNEQFF
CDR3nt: TGTGCCAGCTCACCGGCGGGATTCTCCTACAATGAGCAGTTCTTC

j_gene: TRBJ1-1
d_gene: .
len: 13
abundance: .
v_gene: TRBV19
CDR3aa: CASSIAQNTEAFF
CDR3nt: TGTGCCAGTAGTATAGCACAGAACACTGAAGCTTTCTTT

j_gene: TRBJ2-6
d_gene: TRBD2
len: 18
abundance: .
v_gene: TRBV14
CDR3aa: CASSQRTSGSSGANVLTF
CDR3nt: TGTGCCAGCAGCCAAAGGACTAGCGGGAGCTCTGGGGCCAACGTCCTGACTTTC

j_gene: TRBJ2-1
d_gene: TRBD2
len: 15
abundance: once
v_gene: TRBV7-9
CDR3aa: CASSPGLAAYNEQFF
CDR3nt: TGTGCCAGCAGCCCGGGACTAGCGGCCTACAATGAGCAGTTCTTC